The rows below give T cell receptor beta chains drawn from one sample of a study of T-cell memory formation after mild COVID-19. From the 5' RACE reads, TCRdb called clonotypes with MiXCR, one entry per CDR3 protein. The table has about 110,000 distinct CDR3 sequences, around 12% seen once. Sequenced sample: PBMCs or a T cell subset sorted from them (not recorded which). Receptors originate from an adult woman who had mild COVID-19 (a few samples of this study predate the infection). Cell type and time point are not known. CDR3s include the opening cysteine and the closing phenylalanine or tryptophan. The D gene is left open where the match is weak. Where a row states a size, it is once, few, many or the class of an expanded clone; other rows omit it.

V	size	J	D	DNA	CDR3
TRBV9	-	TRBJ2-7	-	TGTGCCAGCAGCGTAGGACCTAGCGAGACCTACGAGCAGTACTTC	CASSVGPSETYEQYF
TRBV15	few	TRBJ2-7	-	TGTGCCACCAGCAGAGAATTTATTATTGGTGGCCGGCGCTACGAGCAGTACTTC	CATSREFIIGGRRYEQYF
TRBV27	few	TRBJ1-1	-	TGTGCCAGCAGTTTATCGGGGTACCTGAACACTGAAGCTTTCTTT	CASSLSGYLNTEAFF
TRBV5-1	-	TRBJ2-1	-	TGCGCCAGCAGCTCAGGGATGGGTAATGAGCAGTTCTTC	CASSSGMGNEQFF
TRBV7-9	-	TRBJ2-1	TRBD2	TGTGCCAGCAGCCAGGGGACTAGCGGGAGGGGCAATGAGCAGTTCTTC	CASSQGTSGRGNEQFF
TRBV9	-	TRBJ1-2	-	TGTGCCAGCAGCGTAGCCCAGGATCTTGGCTACACCTTC	CASSVAQDLGYTF
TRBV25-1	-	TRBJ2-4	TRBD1	TGTGCCAGCAGTGATGGGACAGGGCTGGACATTCAGTACTTC	CASSDGTGLDIQYF
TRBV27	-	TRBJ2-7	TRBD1	TGTGCCAGCAGTCTAGACAGGGCTGCTTCCTACGAGCAGTACTTC	CASSLDRAASYEQYF
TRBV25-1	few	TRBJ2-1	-	TGTGCCAGCAGTGATGGTGCCGAGAACAATGAGCAGTTCTTC	CASSDGAENNEQFF
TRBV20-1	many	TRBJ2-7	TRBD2	TGCAGTGCTAGAGGACTAGCGTTAGGGTACGAGCAGTACTTC	CSARGLALGYEQYF
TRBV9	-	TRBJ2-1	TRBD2	TGTGCCAGCAGCGCAGAGCGGGGGGGCCGAAATGAGCAGTTCTTC	CASSAERGGRNEQFF
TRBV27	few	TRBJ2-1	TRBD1	TGTGCCAGCAGTACCTCAGGGGGCGCCTCCTACAATGAGCAGTTCTTC	CASSTSGGASYNEQFF
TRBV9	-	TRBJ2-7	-	TGTGCCAGCAGCTCGGGTTCTGCGGAAGAGCAGTACTTC	CASSSGSAEEQYF
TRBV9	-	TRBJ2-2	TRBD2	TGTGCCAGCAGCGTAACTAGCGGGACTAGCACCGGGGAGCTGTTTTTT	CASSVTSGTSTGELFF
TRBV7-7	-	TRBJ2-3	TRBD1	TGTGCTAGCAGCTTAGGGGACAGTTTCACAGATACGCAGTATTTT	CASSLGDSFTDTQYF
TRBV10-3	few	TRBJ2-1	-	TGTGCCATCAGTGAGTCTCCTAATGGCAATGAGCAGTTCTTC	CAISESPNGNEQFF
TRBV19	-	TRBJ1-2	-	TGTGCCAGTAGTACTTCCCCAGGGAATGGCTACACCTTC	CASSTSPGNGYTF
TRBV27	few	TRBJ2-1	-	TGTGCCAGCAGTTTATCAGTGGACTTTCCCGTCGCGGTGGATGAGCAGTTCTTC	CASSLSVDFPVAVDEQFF
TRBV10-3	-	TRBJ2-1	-	TGTGCCATCAAATTCTCCGGGAGCGATCCCTACAATGAGCAGTTCTTC	CAIKFSGSDPYNEQFF
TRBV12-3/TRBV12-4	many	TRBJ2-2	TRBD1	TGTGCCAGCAGTCCTTATCCGGGACAGGAGAGCACCGGGGAGCTGTTTTTT	CASSPYPGQESTGELFF
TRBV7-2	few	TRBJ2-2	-	TGTGCCAGCAGCTCCAACCTGGACGAGGGGGCGAACACCGGGGAGCTGTTTTTT	CASSSNLDEGANTGELFF
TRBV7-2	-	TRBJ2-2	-	TGTGCCAGCAGGATAGTAGACACCGGGGAGCTGTTTTTT	CASRIVDTGELFF
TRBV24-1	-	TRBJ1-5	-	TGTGCCACCAGTGAATCCGACAGTGCCGGGCAGCCCCAGCATTTT	CATSESDSAGQPQHF
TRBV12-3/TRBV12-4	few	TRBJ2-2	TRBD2	TGTGCCAGCAGTTCCCCGGCGGGGGGCACCGGGGAGCTGTTTTTT	CASSSPAGGTGELFF
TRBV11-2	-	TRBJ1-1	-	TGTGCCAGCAGCTTAGTTGGGGGAATCGAAGCTTTCTTT	CASSLVGGIEAFF
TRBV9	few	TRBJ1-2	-	TGTGCCAGCAGCCCGCATAGCGGATATGGCTACACCTTC	CASSPHSGYGYTF
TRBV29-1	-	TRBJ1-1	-	TGCAGCGTCTTGCCCGACGGAGAAGCTTTCTTT	CSVLPDGEAFF
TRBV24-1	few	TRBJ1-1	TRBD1	TGTGCCACCAGTGATTTGCAAGAGCGCCGGGACAGGGCAAAGGGTGAAGCTTTCTTT	CATSDLQERRDRAKGEAFF
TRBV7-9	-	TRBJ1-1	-	TGTGCCAGCACCCTAGGGGGAACTGAAGCTTTCTTT	CASTLGGTEAFF
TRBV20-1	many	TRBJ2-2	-	TGCAGTGCTAGAGGGTCCGGGGTACAGTATCACACCGGGGAGCTGTTTTTT	CSARGSGVQYHTGELFF
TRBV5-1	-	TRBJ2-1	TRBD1	TGCGCCAGCAGCCTCACCGGGACAGAGTCCTACAATGAGCAGTTCTTC	CASSLTGTESYNEQFF
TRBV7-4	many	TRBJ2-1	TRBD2	TGTGCCAGCAGCCTAGCGGGGGGCCTGGACAATGAGCAGTTCTTC	CASSLAGGLDNEQFF
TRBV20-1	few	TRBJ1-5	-	TGCAGTGCTAGAGATAAGGAGGGGGGTCCGTATAGCAATCAGCCCCAGCATTTT	CSARDKEGGPYSNQPQHF